The 25 T cell receptor beta chains presented below share a single source sample, sequenced in a study of identical twins. Each CDR3 protein gets one entry after TCRdb re-called the 5' RACE reads with MiXCR. This sample has around 1.7 million distinct CDR3 sequences, with around 33% found just once. The sample consisted of cord blood. The receptors were sampled from a newborn girl in good health.

This clonotype was recorded a few times. J is TRBJ2-1 and V is TRBV5-1; TRBD1 matches at 10 bases. V lost 5 bases to trimming and J lost 6 bases; unmatched junction nucleotides: 14. This CDR3 has 17 residues. In germline, CDR1 is SGHRS, CDR2 YFSETQ. The CDR3: CASRPKTGTGEGNEQFF. The CDR3 DNA sequence: TGCGCCAGCAGGCCCAAAACCGGGACAGGGGAGGGCAATGAGCAGTTCTTC.

Comment on this clonotype: A read error is possible here, since a much larger clone lies one base away. V is TRBV4-1 and J is TRBJ2-7; either TRBD1 or TRBD2 may fit D (5 bases each). CDR1 and CDR2 from the germline V gene are MGHRA and YSYEKL. The CDR3 runs to 15 residues. The CDR3 DNA sequence: TGCGCCAGCATCCAAGAATCATGGGACCCCTACGAGCAGTACTTC. It is translated as CASIQESWDPYEQYF.

The chain is built from TRBV2 and TRBJ1-5, with 7 nucleotides matching TRBD1. The germline V gene encodes CDR1 SNHLY and CDR2 FYNNEI. Unmatched junction bases numbered 5, after V lost 8 bases and J lost 1 base. The CDR3 spans 14 residues. CDR3 sequence (DNA): TGTGCCAGCGTAGAGACAGGGAGCAATCAGCCCCAGCATTTT. This encodes CASVETGSNQPQHF. Looking up the rest from reference TRBV2 and TRBJ1-5 gives the full variable domain: EPEVTQTPSHQVTQMGQEVILRCVPISNHLYFYWYRQILGQKVEFLVSFYNNEISEKSEIFDDQFSVERPDGSNFTLKIRSTKLEDSAMYFCASVETGSNQPQHFGDGTRLSIL.

The J gene is TRBJ1-6, the V gene TRBV7-6; TRBD1 might be the D (6 bases). This CDR3 has 16 residues. From germline, CDR1 is SGHVS and CDR2 FNYEAQ. V was pared by 1 base and J by 7 bases, with 14 bases between. This CDR3 is CASSLEVGGNNSPLHF. The CDR3 coding sequence is TGTGCCAGCAGCTTAGAGGTGGGGGGCAACAATTCACCCCTCCACTTT.

CDR3 loop: CASGGGSYEQYF. The CDR3 DNA is TGTGCCAGCGGAGGCGGTTCCTACGAGCAGTACTTC. V gene TRBV6-5 combines with J gene TRBJ2-7, with D possibly being TRBD2 (5 bases). The CDR3 loop spans 12 amino acids. Germline V lookup: CDR1 MNHEY, CDR2 SVGAGI. Between the trimmed V and J ends, which lost 8 bases and 1 base, there was a span of 9 bases.

To note about this clonotype: A clone one base away is much larger, so this may be a read error. V is TRBV7-2 and J is TRBJ2-3; 7 bases align to TRBD2. The germline V gene encodes CDR1 SGHTA and CDR2 FQGNSA. V dropped 3 bases and J dropped 0; count of bases not matched to a gene: 6. This CDR3 has 16 amino acids. CDR3 coding DNA: TGTGCCAGCAGCTTGGAACTAGCGCGAAGCACAGATACGCAGTATTTT. It translates to CASSLELARSTDTQYF.

The rearrangement uses TRBV28 and TRBJ2-1; D might be TRBD1 or TRBD2, each matching 5 bases. This CDR3 comprises 18 residues. Per the germline V gene, CDR1 is MDHEN and CDR2 is SYDVKM. V was cut by 3 bases and J by 0 bases, with 18 bases left in between. The chain's CDR3 is CASSFSGPDLSSYNEQFF. DNA for the CDR3: TGTGCCAGCAGTTTCTCGGGACCCGATTTAAGCTCCTACAATGAGCAGTTCTTC.

The rearrangement uses TRBV20-1 and TRBJ1-5; D is unresolved. With 6 bases removed from V and 1 base from J, the gap between germline ends came to 7 bases. Germline CDR1 is DFQATT and CDR2 is SNEGSKA (reference sequence). This CDR3 contains 12 residues. The CDR3 nucleotides are TGCAGTGCCCTACAGAGCAATCAGCCCCAGCATTTT. Translating gives CSALQSNQPQHF.

There are a few counts of this clonotype. This sequence joins TRBV11-2 and TRBJ1-1; possible D gene TRBD1, 5 bases. Germline loops: CDR1 SGHAT, CDR2 FQNNGV. V was clipped by 5 bases and J by 5 bases, with 21 bases between them. The CDR3 covers 16 residues. CDR3 bases: TGTGCCAGCAGCAGCCTCCGGCGGAGGGGTATTACTGAAGCTTTCTTT. Its translation: CASSSLRRRGITEAFF.

This clonotype was seen a handful of times. J is TRBJ2-7 and V is TRBV6-6; D is perhaps TRBD1 (5 bases). CDR1 and CDR2 from the germline V gene are MNHNY and SVGAGI (reference sequence). Trimming stripped 5 bases from V and 2 bases from J, with 19 bases between. The CDR3 consists of 16 residues. The CDR3 sequence is CASSPSPWGTPYEQYF. In nucleotides, the CDR3 is TGTGCCAGCAGTCCCTCGCCCTGGGGCACTCCCTACGAGCAGTACTTC.

The chain employs TRBV10-3 and TRBJ1-1; TRBD1 is a possible D gene (5 bases). Germline CDR1 is ENHRY and CDR2 is SYGVKD. This CDR3 contains 16 residues. The V end lost 3 bases, the J end lost 2 bases, and 16 bases lay between the germline ends. Written as DNA, the CDR3 is TGTGCCATCAGTGACCGGGGGGTGAGCGGCAACACTGAAGCTTTCTTT. Protein: CAISDRGVSGNTEAFF.

V is TRBV29-1 and J is TRBJ2-5; 9 bases are a match to TRBD2. Germline V gives CDR1 SQVTM, CDR2 ANQGSEA. The CDR3 contains 14 residues. V lost 4 bases, J lost 2 bases, and 5 bases stayed unmatched. CDR3 sequence: CSVGSGGRQETQYF. In DNA, the CDR3 is TGCAGCGTTGGGAGCGGGGGGCGGCAAGAGACCCAGTACTTC.

The gene calls are TRBV9 and TRBJ2-5; no firm D call. The germline gives CDR1 SGDLS, CDR2 YYNGEE. V lost 0 bases and J lost 4, with 10 bases in between. CDR3 length: 14 residues. The CDR3 spells CASSVDVFGETQYF. CDR3 bases: TGTGCCAGCAGCGTAGACGTCTTTGGAGAGACCCAGTACTTC.

The V call is TRBV18, the J call TRBJ2-4; unclear D gene. The germline gives CDR1 KGHSH, CDR2 LQKENI. V was clipped by 3 bases and J by 6 bases, with 9 bases between them. The CDR3 runs to 13 residues. CDR3 bases: TGTGCCAGCTCACCTCCGCAAGCAAACATTCAGTACTTC. This gives the protein CASSPPQANIQYF.

The genes are TRBV2 and TRBJ2-2; D is perhaps TRBD2 (6 bases). Trimming took off 6 bases at V and 0 bases at J, with 11 bases between the two ends. This CDR3 comprises 15 residues. CDR1 is SNHLY and CDR2 is FYNNEI in the germline V gene. CDR3 amino acids: CASRLGLTNTGELFF. For the CDR3, the DNA is TGTGCCAGCAGGCTAGGACTAACGAACACCGGGGAGCTGTTTTTT.

There are many counts of this clonotype. The J gene is TRBJ2-1, the V gene TRBV5-1; D is perhaps TRBD2 (6 bases). Trimming shortened V by 0 bases and J by 0 bases, and 7 bases separated the two germline ends. Germline CDR1 reads SGHRS; CDR2 reads YFSETQ. The CDR3 is made up of 15 amino acids. The CDR3 bases are TGCGCCAGCAGCTTGGTCGGGGGCTCCTACAATGAGCAGTTCTTC. It yields the protein CASSLVGGSYNEQFF.

This clonotype was observed a few times. The V gene is TRBV20-1, the J gene TRBJ2-1; TRBD2 aligns across 8 bases. The germline V gene has CDR1 DFQATT and CDR2 SNEGSKA (reference sequence). CDR3 size: 15 residues. Trimming at V came to 0 bases and at J to 9 bases, leaving 10 bases not matched to a gene. CDR3 amino acids: CSARDRETSVSEQFF. The CDR3 DNA reads TGCAGTGCTAGAGATCGTGAGACTAGCGTCAGTGAGCAGTTCTTC.

Only one count was recorded for this clonotype. This chain connects TRBV20-1 to TRBJ2-1; 7 bases agree with TRBD2. After removal of 3 bases from V and 4 bases from J, the junction contained 9 bases not matched to a gene. Looked up from germline, CDR1 is DFQATT and CDR2 is SNEGSKA (reference sequence). The CDR3 has 15 residues. CDR3 loop: CSASRAGFMYNEQFF. DNA of the CDR3: TGCAGTGCTAGTCGAGCGGGGTTTATGTACAATGAGCAGTTCTTC.

This clonotype was detected only a few times. The rearrangement links TRBV12-3 or TRBV12-4 to TRBJ2-5; D is tentatively TRBD1 or TRBD2 (6 bases each). With 3 bases removed from V and 11 bases from J, the gap between germline ends came to 16 bases. This CDR3 is built from 13 residues. DNA of the CDR3: TGTGCCAGCAGTTTTTCGGAGGGGGGAGAGCAGTACTTC. Amino acid sequence: CASSFSEGGEQYF.

The chain employs TRBV24-1 and TRBJ2-1, with 7 nucleotides matching TRBD2. The CDR3 consists of 15 residues. V gave up 5 bases and J gave up 4 bases; unmatched junction bases: 7. Germline assignment: CDR1 KGHDR and CDR2 SFDVKD. CDR3 coding DNA: TGTGCCACCAGTGCCCCGGGACTACCGTACAATGAGCAGTTCTTC. This gives the protein CATSAPGLPYNEQFF.

This clonotype has at least ten counts. This chain links TRBV20-1 with TRBJ2-1; 9 bases are a match to TRBD2. CDR1 and CDR2 from the germline V gene are DFQATT and SNEGSKA (reference sequence). The ends lost 5 bases at V and 6 bases at J; junction bases unmatched: 8. This CDR3 has 14 amino acids. CDR3 nucleotide sequence: TGCAGTGCTGGCCCTCCGGGACTAGCCAATGAGCAGTTCTTC. This translates into CSAGPPGLANEQFF.

This clonotype was seen more than once but under ten times. The chain links TRBV2 to TRBJ2-4; the D gene could be TRBD1 or TRBD2 (6 bases each). This CDR3 has 15 residues. The germline gives CDR1 SNHLY, CDR2 FYNNEI. Trimming removed 0 bases from V and 1 base from J, with 7 bases in between. CDR3 loop: CASSEAGGAKNIQYF. DNA for the CDR3: TGTGCCAGCAGTGAAGCGGGGGGCGCCAAAAACATTCAGTACTTC.

The table lists this clonotype with a few counts. This rearrangement joins TRBV7-2 to TRBJ2-3; 8 bases fit TRBD2. The CDR3 runs to 16 residues. Trimming at V came to 1 base and at J to 4 bases, leaving 7 bases not matched to a gene. In germline, CDR1 is SGHTA, CDR2 FQGNSA. DNA for the CDR3: TGTGCCAGCAGCTTAGTCGGGAGGGCCACCGCAGATACGCAGTATTTT. Translating gives CASSLVGRATADTQYF. Drawing the rest from reference TRBV7-2 and TRBJ2-3, the complete variable domain is GAGVSQSPSNKVTEKGKDVELRCDPISGHTALYWYRQSLGQGLEFLIYFQGNSAPDKSGLPSDRFSAERTGGSVSTLTIQRTQQEDSAVYLCASSLVGRATADTQYFGPGTRLTVL.

Concerning this clonotype: One junction end disagrees with the germline gene, perhaps due to a read error. The genes are TRBV7-2 and TRBJ2-6, with TRBD1 matching over 7 bases. The CDR3 extends over 18 amino acids. Germline V lookup: CDR1 SGHTA, CDR2 FQGNSA. CDR3: CASSLKGQIISGASVLTF. CDR3 DNA: TGTGCCAGCAGCTTAAAGGGACAGATCATCTCTGGGGCCAGCGTCCTGACTTTC.

This clonotype was recorded a few times. J is TRBJ2-5 and V is TRBV29-1; 14 bases are shared with TRBD2. Germline V lookup: CDR1 SQVTM, CDR2 ANQGSEA. V lost 7 bases and J lost 11; bases outside the gene matches: 12. The length of the CDR3 is 14 residues. The CDR3 is CSGQGTSGSNEQYF. The CDR3 DNA sequence: TGCAGCGGACAAGGGACTAGCGGGAGTAATGAGCAGTACTTC. The full variable domain, completed using reference TRBV29-1 and TRBJ2-5, is SAVISQKPSRDICQRGTSLTIQCQVDSQVTMMFWYRQQPGQSLTLIATANQGSEATYESGFVIDKFPISRPNLTFSTLTVSNMSPEDSSIYLCSGQGTSGSNEQYFGPGTRLLVL.